Detailed here is one T cell receptor beta chain. The sample comes from a study of cytomegalovirus exposure and HLA in healthy donors. This CDR3 is built from 22 residues. Some clones are missing from TCRdb's copy, which holds only in-frame ones; the method was immunoSEQ multiplex PCR. The table lists over 85,000 clones, around 96% of them singletons. The sequenced material came from PBMCs. The sequence derives from a woman under 30 in good health and CMV-seronegative. This rearrangement joins TRBV1 to TRBJ2-5; the D segment call TRBD2 is taken from the table without a DNA check. TRBV1 is a pseudogene. The CDR3, as DNA: TGCACCAGCAGCGTCCTCGGTACCAGACGTACTGAACTAATGTACTACCAAGAGACCCAGTACTTC. This codes for CTSSVLGTRRTELMYYQETQYF.